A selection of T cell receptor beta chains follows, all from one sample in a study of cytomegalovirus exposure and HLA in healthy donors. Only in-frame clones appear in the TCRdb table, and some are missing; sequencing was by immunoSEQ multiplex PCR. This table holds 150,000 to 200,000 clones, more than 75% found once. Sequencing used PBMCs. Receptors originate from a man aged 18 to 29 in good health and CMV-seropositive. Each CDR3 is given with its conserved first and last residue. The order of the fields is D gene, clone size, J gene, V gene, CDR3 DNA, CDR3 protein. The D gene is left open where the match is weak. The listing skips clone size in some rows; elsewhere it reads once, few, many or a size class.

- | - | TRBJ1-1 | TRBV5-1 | TGCGCCAGCAGCCCTGGGGAGCAAGGGCCTTTCTTT | CASSPGEQGPFF
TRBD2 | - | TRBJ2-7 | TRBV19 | TGTGCCAGTAGTATGACTAGCGGCACCTACGAGCAGTACTTC | CASSMTSGTYEQYF
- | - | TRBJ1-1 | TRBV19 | TGTGCCAGTATGGGGAGGGAGGCTGAAGCTTTCTTT | CASMGREAEAFF
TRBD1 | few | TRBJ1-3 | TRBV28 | TGTGCCAGCTTAGATAGGGGGACAGGGGACGGAAACACCATATATTTT | CASLDRGTGDGNTIYF
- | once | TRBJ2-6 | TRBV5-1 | TGCGCCAGCAGCTTGGGGCGGCTGTCTGGGGCCAACGTCCTGACTTTC | CASSLGRLSGANVLTF
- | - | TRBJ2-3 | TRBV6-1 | TGTGCCAGCAGTGGAGGCCCTTGGGCAGATACGCAGTATTTT | CASSGGPWADTQYF
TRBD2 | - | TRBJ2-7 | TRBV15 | TGTGCCACCAGCAGAGATCCTCCCGGCGGGGGGTCCTACGAGCAGTACTTC | CATSRDPPGGGSYEQYF
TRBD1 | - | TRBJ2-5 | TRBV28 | TGTGCCAGCAGCCGACTGGGACAGGGAGAGACCCAGTACTTC | CASSRLGQGETQYF
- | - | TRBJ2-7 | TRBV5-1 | TGCGCCAGCAGCTTGGGGACTGATTACTACGAGCAGTACTTC | CASSLGTDYYEQYF
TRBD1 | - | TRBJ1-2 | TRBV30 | TGTGCCTGGAGGGACCCGGGACAGTTGATTAACTATGGCTACACCTTC | CAWRDPGQLINYGYTF
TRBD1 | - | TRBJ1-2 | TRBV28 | TGTGCCAGCAGCCAGACAGGGATCGGCTACACCTTC | CASSQTGIGYTF
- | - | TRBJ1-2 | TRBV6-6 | TGTGCCAGCAGACCACAGGTGAACTATGGCTACACCTTC | CASRPQVNYGYTF
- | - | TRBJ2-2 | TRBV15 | TGTGCCACCAGCAGAGGCGGTTCCCCCGGGGAGCTGTTTTTT | CATSRGGSPGELFF
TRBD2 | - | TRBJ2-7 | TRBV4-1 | TGCGCCAGCAGCCATGAACCGGGACTAGCGGGAGGCGAGCAGTACTTC | CASSHEPGLAGGEQYF
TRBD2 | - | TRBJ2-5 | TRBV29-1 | TGCAGCGTTGAAGTCGGGGGAAGTAGCGGGACCTACCAAGAGACCCAGTACTTC | CSVEVGGSSGTYQETQYF